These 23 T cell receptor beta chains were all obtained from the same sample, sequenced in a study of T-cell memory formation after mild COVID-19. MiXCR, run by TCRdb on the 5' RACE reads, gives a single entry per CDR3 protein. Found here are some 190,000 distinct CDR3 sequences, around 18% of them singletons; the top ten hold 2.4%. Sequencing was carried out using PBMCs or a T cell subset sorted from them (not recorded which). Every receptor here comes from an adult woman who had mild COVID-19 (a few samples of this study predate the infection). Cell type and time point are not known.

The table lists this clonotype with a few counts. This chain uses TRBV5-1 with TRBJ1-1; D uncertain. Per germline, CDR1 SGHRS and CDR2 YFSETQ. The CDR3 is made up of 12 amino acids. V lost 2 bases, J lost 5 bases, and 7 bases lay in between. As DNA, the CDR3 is TGCGCCAGCAGCTTATTTGGGACTGAAGCTTTCTTT. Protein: CASSLFGTEAFF.

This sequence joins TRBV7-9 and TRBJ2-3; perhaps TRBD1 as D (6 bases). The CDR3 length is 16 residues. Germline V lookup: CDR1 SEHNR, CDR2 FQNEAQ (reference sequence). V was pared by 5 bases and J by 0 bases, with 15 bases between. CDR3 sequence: CASSLRQVSSTDTQYF. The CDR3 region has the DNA TGTGCCAGCAGCCTCCGACAGGTTTCTAGCACAGATACGCAGTATTTT.

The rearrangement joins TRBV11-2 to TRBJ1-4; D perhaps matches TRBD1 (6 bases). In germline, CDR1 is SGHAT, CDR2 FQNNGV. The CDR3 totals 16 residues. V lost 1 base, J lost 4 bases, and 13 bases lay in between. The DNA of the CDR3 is TGTGCCAGCAGCTTAGGGACAGACTACTATAATGAAAAACTGTTTTTT. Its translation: CASSLGTDYYNEKLFF.

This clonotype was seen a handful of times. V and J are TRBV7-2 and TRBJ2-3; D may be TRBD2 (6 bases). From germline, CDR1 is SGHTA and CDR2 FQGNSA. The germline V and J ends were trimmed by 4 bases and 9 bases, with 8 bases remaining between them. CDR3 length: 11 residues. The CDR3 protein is CASSYGGTQYF. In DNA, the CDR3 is TGTGCCAGCAGCTACGGGGGAACGCAGTATTTT.

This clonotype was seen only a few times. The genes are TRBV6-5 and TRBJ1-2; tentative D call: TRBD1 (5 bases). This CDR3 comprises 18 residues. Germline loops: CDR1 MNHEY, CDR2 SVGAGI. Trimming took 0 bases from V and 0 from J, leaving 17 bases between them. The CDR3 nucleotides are TGTGCCAGCAGTTACTCTATAGTTTGGGGGTTAGCTAACTATGGCTACACCTTC. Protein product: CASSYSIVWGLANYGYTF.

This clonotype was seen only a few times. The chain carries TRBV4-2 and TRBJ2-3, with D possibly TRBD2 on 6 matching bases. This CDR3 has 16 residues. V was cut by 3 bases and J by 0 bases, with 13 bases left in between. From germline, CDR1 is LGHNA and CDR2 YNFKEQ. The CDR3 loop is CASSHGAGFSTDTQYF. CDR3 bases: TGTGCCAGCAGCCACGGTGCGGGGTTTAGCACAGATACGCAGTATTTT.

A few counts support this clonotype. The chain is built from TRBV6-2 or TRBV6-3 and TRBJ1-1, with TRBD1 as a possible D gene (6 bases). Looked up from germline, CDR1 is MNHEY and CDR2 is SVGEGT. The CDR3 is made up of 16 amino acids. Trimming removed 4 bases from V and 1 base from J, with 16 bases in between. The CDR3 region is CASSSSWGRGNTEAFF. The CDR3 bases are TGTGCCAGCAGTTCATCATGGGGCAGGGGGAACACTGAAGCTTTCTTT.

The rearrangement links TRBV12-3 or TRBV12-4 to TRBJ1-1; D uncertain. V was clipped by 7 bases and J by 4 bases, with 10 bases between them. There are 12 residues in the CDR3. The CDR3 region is CASTPLGTEAFF. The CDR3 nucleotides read TGTGCCAGCACCCCCCTGGGCACTGAAGCTTTCTTT.

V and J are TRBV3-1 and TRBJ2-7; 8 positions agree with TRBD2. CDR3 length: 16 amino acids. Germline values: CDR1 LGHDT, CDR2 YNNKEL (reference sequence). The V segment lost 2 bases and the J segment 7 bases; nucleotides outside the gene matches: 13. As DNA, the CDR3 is TGTGCCAGCAGCCAACCTTTGACAGCGGGAGCAAAAGAGCAGTACTTC. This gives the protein CASSQPLTAGAKEQYF.

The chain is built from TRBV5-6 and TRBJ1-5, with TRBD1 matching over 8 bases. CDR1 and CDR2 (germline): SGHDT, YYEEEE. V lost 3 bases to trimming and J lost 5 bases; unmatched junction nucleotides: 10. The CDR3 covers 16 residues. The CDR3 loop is CASSSTANRGYQPQHF. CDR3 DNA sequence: TGTGCCAGCAGCTCCACAGCAAACAGGGGGTATCAGCCCCAGCATTTT.

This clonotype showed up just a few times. The CDR3 loop is CSARAGSWLNTEAFF. The CDR3 DNA reads TGCAGTGCTAGGGCGGGTTCGTGGCTGAACACTGAAGCTTTCTTT. The chain is built from TRBV20-1 and TRBJ1-1; D unclear. Trimming took off 3 bases at V and 0 bases at J, with 14 bases between the two ends. In germline, CDR1 is DFQATT, CDR2 SNEGSKA (reference sequence). This CDR3 comprises 15 residues.

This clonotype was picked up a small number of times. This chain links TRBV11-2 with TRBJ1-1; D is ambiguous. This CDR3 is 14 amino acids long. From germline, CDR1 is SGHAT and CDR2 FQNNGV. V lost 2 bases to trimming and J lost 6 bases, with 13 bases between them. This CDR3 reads CASSLQALRAEAFF. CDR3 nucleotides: TGTGCCAGCAGCTTACAGGCTCTGCGCGCTGAAGCTTTCTTT. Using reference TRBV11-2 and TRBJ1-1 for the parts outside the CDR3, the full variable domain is EAGVAQSPRYKIIEKRQSVAFWCNPISGHATLYWYQQILGQGPKLLIQFQNNGVVDDSQLPKDRFSAERLKGVDSTLKIQPAKLEDSAVYLCASSLQALRAEAFFGQGTRLTVV.

The chain's CDR3 is CASSRNTDSNQPQHF. Here the CDR3 DNA reads TGTGCCAGCAGCCGGAATACCGACAGCAATCAGCCCCAGCATTTT. This chain connects TRBV5-5 to TRBJ1-5; D not certain. CDR1 is SGHKS and CDR2 is YYEKEE in the germline V gene (reference sequence). This CDR3 has 15 residues. Trimming stripped 4 bases from V and 1 base from J, with 12 bases between.

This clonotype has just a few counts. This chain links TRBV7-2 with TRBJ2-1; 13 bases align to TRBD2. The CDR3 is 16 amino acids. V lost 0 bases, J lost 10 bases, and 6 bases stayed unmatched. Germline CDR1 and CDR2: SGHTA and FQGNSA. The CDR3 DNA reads TGTGCCAGCAGCTTAGCTCGACTAGCGGGGGGAAAGGAGCAGTTCTTC. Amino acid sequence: CASSLARLAGGKEQFF.

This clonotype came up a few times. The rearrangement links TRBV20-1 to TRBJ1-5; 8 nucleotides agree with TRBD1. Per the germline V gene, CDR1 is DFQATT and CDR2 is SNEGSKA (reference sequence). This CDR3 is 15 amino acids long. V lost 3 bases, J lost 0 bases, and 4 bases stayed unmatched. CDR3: CSASRGQASNQPQHF. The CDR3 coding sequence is TGCAGTGCTAGCCGGGGACAGGCTAGCAATCAGCCCCAGCATTTT.

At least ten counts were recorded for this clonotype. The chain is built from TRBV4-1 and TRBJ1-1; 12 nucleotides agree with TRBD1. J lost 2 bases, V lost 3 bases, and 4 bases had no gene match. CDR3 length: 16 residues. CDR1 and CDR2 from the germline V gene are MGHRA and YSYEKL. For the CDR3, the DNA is TGCGCCAGCAGCCACGGGACAGGGGGCCTAAACACTGAAGCTTTCTTT. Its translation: CASSHGTGGLNTEAFF.

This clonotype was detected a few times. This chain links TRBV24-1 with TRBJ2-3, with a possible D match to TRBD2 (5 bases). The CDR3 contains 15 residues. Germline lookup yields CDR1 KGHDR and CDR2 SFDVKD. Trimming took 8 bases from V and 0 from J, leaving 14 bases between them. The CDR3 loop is CATTKSGSSTDTQYF. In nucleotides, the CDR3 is TGTGCCACCACCAAAAGCGGTTCTAGCACAGATACGCAGTATTTT.

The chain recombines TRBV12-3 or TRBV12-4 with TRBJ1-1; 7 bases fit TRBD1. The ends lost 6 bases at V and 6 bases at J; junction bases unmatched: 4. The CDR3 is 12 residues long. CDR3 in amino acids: CASSRGQAEAFF. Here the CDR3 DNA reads TGTGCCAGCAGCCGCGGACAGGCTGAAGCTTTCTTT.

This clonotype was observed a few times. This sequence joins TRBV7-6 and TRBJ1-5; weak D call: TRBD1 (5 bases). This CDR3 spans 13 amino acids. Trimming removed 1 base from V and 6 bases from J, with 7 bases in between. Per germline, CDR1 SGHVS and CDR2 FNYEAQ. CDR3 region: CASSLDQGQPQHF. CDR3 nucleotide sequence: TGTGCCAGCAGCTTAGATCAGGGTCAGCCCCAGCATTTT.

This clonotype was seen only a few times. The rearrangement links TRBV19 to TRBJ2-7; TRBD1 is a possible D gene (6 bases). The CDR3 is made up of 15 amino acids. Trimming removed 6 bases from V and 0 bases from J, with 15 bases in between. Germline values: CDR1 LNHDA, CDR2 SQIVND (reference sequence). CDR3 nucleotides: TGTGCCAGTAGGGGGTGGACAGCGAGCTCCTACGAGCAGTACTTC. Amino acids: CASRGWTASSYEQYF.

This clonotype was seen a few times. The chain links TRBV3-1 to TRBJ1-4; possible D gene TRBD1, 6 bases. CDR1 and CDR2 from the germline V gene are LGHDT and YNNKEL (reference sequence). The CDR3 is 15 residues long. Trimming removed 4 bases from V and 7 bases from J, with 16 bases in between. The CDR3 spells CASSRESGVAEKLFF. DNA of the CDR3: TGTGCCAGCAGCCGAGAATCAGGGGTAGCTGAAAAACTGTTTTTT.

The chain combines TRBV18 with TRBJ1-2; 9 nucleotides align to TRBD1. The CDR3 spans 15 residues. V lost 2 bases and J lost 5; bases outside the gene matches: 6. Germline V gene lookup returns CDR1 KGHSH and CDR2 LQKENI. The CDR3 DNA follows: TGTGCCAGCTCACCAGAACAGGGGGCTCGATATGGCTACACCTTC. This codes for CASSPEQGARYGYTF. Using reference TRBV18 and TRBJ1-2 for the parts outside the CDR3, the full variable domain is NAGVMQNPRHLVRRRGQEARLRCSPMKGHSHVYWYRQLPEEGLKFMVYLQKENIIDESGMPKERFSAEFPKEGPSILRIQQVVRGDSAAYFCASSPEQGARYGYTFGSGTRLTVV.

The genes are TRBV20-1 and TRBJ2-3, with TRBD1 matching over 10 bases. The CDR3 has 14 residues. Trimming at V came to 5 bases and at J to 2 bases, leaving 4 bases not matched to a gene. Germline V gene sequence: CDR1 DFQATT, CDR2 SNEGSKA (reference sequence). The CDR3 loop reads CSAAGTGVTDTQYF. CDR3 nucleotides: TGCAGTGCTGCCGGGACAGGGGTCACAGATACGCAGTATTTT.